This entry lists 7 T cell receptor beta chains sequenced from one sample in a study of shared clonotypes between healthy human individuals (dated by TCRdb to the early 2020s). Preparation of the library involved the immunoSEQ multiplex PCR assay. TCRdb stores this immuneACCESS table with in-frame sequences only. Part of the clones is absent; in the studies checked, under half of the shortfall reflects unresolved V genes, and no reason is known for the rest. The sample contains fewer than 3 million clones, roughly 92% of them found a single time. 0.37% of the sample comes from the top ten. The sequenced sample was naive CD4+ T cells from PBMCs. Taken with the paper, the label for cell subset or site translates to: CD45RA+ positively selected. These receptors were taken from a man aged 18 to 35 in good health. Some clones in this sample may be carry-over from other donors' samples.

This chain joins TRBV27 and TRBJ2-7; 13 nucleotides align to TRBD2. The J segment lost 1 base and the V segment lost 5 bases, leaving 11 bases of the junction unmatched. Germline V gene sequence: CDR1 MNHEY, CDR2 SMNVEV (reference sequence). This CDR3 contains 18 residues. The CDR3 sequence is CASSLAGGLAGRSYEQYF. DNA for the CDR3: TGTGCCAGCAGTCTTGCAGGGGGACTAGCGGGAAGGTCCTACGAGCAGTACTTC.

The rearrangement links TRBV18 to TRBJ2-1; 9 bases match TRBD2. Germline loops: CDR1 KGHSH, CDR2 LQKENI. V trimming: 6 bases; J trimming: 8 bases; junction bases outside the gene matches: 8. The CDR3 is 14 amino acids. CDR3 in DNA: TGTGCCAGCTCCCCCGGGACTAGCTATTATGAGCAGTTCTTC. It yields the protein CASSPGTSYYEQFF.

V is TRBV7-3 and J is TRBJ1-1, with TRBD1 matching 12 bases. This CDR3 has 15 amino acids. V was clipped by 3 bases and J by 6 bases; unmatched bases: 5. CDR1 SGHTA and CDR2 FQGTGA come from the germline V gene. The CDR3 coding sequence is TGTGCCAGCAGCTTCGGGACAGGGGGCTCGGCTGAAGCTTTCTTT. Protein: CASSFGTGGSAEAFF. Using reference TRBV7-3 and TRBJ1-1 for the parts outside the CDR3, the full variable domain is GAGVSQTPSNKVTEKGKYVELRCDPISGHTALYWYRQSLGQGPEFLIYFQGTGAADDSGLPNDRFFAVRPEGSVSTLKIQRTERGDSAVYLCASSFGTGGSAEAFFGQGTRLTVV.

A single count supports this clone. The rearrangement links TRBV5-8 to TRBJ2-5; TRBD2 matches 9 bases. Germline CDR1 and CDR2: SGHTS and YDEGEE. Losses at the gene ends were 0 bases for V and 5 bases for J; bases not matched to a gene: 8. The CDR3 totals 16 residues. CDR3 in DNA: TGTGCCAGCAGCTTGGGACGGCGCGGGAGGGCGGAGACCCAGTACTTC. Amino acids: CASSLGRRGRAETQYF.

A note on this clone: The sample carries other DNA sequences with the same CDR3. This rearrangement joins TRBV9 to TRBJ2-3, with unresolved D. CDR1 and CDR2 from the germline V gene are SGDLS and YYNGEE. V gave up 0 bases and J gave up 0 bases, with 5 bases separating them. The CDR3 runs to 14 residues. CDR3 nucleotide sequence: TGTGCCAGCAGCGTAGACTTGAGCACAGATACGCAGTATTTT. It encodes CASSVDLSTDTQYF.

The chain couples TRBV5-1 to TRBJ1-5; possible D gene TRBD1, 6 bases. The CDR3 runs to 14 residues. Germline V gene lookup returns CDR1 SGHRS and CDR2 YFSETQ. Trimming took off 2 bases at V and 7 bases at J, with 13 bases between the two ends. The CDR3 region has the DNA TGCGCCAGCAGCTTCTCCTCAGGGGACCAGCCCCAGCATTTT. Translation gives CASSFSSGDQPQHF.

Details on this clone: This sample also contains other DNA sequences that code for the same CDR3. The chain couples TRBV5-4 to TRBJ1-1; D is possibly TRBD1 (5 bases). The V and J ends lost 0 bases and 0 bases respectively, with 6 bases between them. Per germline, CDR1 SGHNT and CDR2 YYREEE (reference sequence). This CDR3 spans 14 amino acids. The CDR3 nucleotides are TGTGCCAGCAGCTTGGGCAGGGTGAACACTGAAGCTTTCTTT. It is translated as CASSLGRVNTEAFF. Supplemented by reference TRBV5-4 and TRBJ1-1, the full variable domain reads ETGVTQSPTHLIKTRGQQVTLRCSSQSGHNTVSWYQQALGQGPQFIFQYYREEENGRGNFPPRFSGLQFPNYSSELNVNALELDDSALYLCASSLGRVNTEAFFGQGTRLTVV.